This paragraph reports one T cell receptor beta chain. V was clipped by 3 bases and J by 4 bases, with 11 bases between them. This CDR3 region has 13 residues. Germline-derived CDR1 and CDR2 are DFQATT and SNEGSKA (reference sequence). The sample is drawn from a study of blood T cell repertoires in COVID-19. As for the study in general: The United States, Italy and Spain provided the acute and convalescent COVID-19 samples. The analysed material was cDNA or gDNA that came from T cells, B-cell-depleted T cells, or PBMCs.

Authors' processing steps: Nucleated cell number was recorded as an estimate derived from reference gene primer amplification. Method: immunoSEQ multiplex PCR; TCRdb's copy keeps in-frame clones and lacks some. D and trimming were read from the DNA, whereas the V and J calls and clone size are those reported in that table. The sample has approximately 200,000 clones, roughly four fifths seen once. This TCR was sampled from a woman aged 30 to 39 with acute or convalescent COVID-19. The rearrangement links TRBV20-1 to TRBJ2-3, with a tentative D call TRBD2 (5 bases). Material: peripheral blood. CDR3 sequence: CSASVLAADTQYF. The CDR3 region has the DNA TGCAGTGCTAGTGTCCTAGCTGCAGATACGCAGTATTTT.